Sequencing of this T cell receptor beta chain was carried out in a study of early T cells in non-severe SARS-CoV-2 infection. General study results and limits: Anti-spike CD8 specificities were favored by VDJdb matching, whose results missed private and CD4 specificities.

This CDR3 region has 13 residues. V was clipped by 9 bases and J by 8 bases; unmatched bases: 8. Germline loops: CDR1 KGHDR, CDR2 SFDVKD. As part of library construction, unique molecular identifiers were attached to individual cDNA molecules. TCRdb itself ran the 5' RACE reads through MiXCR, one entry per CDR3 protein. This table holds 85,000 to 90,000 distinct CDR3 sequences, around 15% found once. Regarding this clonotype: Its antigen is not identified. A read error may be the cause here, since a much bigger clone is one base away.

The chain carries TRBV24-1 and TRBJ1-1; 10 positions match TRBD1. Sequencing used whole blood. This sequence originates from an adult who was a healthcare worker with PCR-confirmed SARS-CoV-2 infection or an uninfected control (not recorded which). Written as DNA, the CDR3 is TGTGCCACCGGTGGTACGACAGGGGGCGAAGCTTTCTTT. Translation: CATGGTTGGEAFF.